These 7 T cell receptor beta chains share one sample of origin, sequenced in a study of T cell repertoires in cytomegalovirus infection. TCRdb reprocessed the reads with MiXCR, giving one entry per CDR3 protein. The table has roughly 920,000 distinct CDR3 sequences, roughly 31% seen once. Their cognate antigens are unknown. The sequences come from cultured CD8+ T cells from PBMCs, collected from culture after CMV antigen stimulation. The receptors here all came from a human donor in good health (CMV status not recorded). Some clones in this sample may be carry-over from other donors' samples.

The table lists this clonotype with many counts. The chain couples TRBV7-6 to TRBJ2-5; no clear D gene. From germline, CDR1 is SGHVS and CDR2 FNYEAQ. The V gene lost 5 bases and the J gene lost 13 bases, with 11 bases spanning the gap. The CDR3 spans 10 residues. CDR3 sequence: CASSLTRWYF. The CDR3 DNA is TGTGCCAGCAGCCTGACCCGTTGGTACTTC.

The chain recombines TRBV29-1 with TRBJ1-1; D is unclear. Germline-derived CDR1 and CDR2 are SQVTM and ANQGSEA. V was trimmed by 0 bases and J by 4 bases, leaving 12 bases between them. CDR3 length equals 14 residues. The CDR3 DNA reads TGCAGCGTTGAAGATGTCTGCGGAGTCACTGAAGCTTTCTTT. Translation: CSVEDVCGVTEAFF.

The chain carries TRBV2 and TRBJ2-1, with D possibly being TRBD2 (6 bases). Germline CDR1 is SNHLY and CDR2 is FYNNEI. CDR3 length: 15 residues. Trimming stripped 3 bases from V and 2 bases from J, with 11 bases between. The CDR3 DNA follows: TGTGCCAGCAGTGACGCTAGCGTCCCCTACAATGAGCAGTTCTTC. Residues: CASSDASVPYNEQFF.

This chain links TRBV6-5 with TRBJ1-6; perhaps TRBD1 as D (6 bases). Trimming took off 5 bases at V and 7 bases at J, with 12 bases between the two ends. CDR3 length equals 14 residues. Looked up from germline, CDR1 is MNHEY and CDR2 is SVGAGI. The CDR3 reads CASSPGVENSPLHF. In DNA, the CDR3 is TGTGCCAGCAGTCCAGGGGTTGAGAATTCACCCCTCCACTTT.

This clonotype appeared a few times. The chain uses TRBV7-6 and TRBJ2-4, with TRBD2 identical over 10 bases. J gave up 8 bases and V 5 bases, and 18 bases lay outside the gene matches. Germline assignment: CDR1 SGHVS and CDR2 FNYEAQ. This CDR3 comprises 18 residues. CDR3 DNA: TGTGCCAGCAGCCCCCGCGCAGCGGGGGGGCGGGGAGTAGACATTCAGTACTTC. Translating it yields CASSPRAAGGRGVDIQYF.

The chain combines TRBV5-5 with TRBJ1-1; a weak D match, TRBD1 (6 bases). The V gene's germline CDR1 is SGHKS and CDR2 YYEKEE (reference sequence). The CDR3 loop spans 17 amino acids. Trimming removed 0 bases at V and 0 bases at J, with 15 bases between. CDR3 region: CASSLDVRGYMNTEAFF. The CDR3 DNA is TGTGCCAGCAGCTTGGACGTCAGGGGCTACATGAACACTGAAGCTTTCTTT.

This clonotype was found a few times. The chain has TRBV11-2 and TRBJ1-1; perhaps TRBD1 as D (6 bases). V lost 5 bases, J lost 0 bases, and 22 bases lay in between. Germline V CDR1 and CDR2: SGHAT, FQNNGV. The CDR3 totals 18 residues. The CDR3 nucleotides read TGTGCCAGCAGCCCCTGGGTAGGACAGAACGAAATGAACACTGAAGCTTTCTTT. This gives the protein CASSPWVGQNEMNTEAFF.